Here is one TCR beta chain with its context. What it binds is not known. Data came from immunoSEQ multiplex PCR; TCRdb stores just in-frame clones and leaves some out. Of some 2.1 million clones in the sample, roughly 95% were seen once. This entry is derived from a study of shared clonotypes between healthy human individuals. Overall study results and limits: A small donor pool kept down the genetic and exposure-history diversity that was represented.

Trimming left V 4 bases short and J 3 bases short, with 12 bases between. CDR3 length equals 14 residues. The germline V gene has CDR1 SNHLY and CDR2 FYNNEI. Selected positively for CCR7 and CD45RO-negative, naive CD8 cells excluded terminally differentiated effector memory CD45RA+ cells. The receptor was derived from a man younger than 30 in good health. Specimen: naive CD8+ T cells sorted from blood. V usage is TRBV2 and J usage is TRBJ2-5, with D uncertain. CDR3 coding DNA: TGTGCCAGCAGTGGTTGGGGAAGAGAAGAGACCCAGTACTTC. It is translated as CASSGWGREETQYF.